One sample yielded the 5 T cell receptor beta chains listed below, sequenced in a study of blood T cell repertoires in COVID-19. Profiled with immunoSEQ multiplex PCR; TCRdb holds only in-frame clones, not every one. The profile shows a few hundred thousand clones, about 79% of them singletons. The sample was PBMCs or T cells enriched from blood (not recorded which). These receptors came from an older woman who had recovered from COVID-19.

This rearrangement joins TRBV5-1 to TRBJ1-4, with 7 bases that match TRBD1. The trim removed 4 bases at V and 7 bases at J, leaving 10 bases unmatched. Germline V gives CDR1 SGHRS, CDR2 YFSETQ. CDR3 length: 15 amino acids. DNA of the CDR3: TGCGCCAGCAGCGTCGCCGGGACAGAGGGTGAAAAACTGTTTTTT. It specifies CASSVAGTEGEKLFF.

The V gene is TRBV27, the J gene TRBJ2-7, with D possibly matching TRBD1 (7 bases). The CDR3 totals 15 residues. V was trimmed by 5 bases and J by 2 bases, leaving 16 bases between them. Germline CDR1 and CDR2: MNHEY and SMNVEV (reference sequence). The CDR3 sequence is CASSPGDSFTYEQYF. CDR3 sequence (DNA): TGTGCCAGCAGTCCGGGGGACAGTTTTACCTACGAGCAGTACTTC.

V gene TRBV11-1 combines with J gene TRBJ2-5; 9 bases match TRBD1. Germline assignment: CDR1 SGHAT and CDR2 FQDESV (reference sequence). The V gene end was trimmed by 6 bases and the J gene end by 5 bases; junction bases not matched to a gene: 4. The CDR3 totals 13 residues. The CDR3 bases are TGTGCCAGCAGAACAGGGGGCGGGGAGACCCAGTACTTC. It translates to CASRTGGGETQYF. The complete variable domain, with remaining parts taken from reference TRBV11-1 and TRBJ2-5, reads EAEVAQSPRYKITEKSQAVAFWCDPISGHATLYWYRQILGQGPELLVQFQDESVVDDSQLPKDRFSAERLKGVDSTLKIQPAELGDSAMYLCASRTGGGETQYFGPGTRLLVL.

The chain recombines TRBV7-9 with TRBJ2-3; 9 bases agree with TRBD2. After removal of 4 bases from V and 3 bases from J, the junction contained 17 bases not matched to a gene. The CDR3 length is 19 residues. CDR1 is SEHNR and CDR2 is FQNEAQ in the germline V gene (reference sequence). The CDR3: CASSSSGAHRGLVTDTQYF. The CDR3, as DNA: TGTGCCAGCAGCTCTAGCGGGGCCCACCGCGGACTAGTAACAGATACGCAGTATTTT.

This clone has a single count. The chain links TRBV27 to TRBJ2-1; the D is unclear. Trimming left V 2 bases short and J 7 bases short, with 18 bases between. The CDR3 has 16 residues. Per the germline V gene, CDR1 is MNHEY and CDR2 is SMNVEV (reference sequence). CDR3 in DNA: TGTGCCAGCAGTTTAAGAGTTTCTAGTTTGTGGAATGAGCAGTTCTTC. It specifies CASSLRVSSLWNEQFF.